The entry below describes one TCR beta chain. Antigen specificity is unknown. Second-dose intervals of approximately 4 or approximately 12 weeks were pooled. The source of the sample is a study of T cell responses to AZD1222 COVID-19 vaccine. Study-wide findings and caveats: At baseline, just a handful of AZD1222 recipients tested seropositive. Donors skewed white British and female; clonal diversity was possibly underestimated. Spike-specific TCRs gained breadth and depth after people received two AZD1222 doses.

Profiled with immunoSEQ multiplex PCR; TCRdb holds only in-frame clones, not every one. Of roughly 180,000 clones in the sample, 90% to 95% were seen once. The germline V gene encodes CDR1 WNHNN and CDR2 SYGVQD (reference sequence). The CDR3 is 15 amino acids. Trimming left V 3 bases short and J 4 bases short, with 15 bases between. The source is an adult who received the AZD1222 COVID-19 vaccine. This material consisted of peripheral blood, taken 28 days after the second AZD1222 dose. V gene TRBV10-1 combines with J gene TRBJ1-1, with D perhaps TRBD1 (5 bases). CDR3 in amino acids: CASSERVGGGTEAFF. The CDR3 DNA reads TGCGCCAGCAGTGAAAGGGTCGGGGGTGGCACTGAAGCTTTCTTT.